This TCR beta chain was profiled in a study of shared clonotypes between healthy human individuals. Replicate sorted-subset PCRs were loaded with 150 to 250 ng DNA, 31,000 or so T cell genomes. Authors' analysis steps: ImmunoSEQ junction-only sequences lacked quality scores, so their filtering differed. Assay used: immunoSEQ multiplex PCR; TCRdb lists only in-frame clones, some missing. That table gives V, J and clone size, and the DNA gave D and trimming. The sample shows 950,000 to 1,300,000 clones, about 77% of them seen only once. Those who donated were healthy HIV-negative adults, with no recent acute infections or vaccinations reported. V was trimmed by 2 bases and J by 3 bases, leaving 20 bases between them. The CDR3 consists of 18 residues. Per the germline V gene, CDR1 is SGHTA and CDR2 is FQGNSA.

Material for sequencing was memory CD4+ T cells sorted from blood. As to subset: CD45RA-negative fraction. The sequence came from a man between 18 and 29 years old in good health. This rearrangement joins TRBV7-2 to TRBJ1-5; D is unclear. CDR3 in amino acids: CASSLKAGLEGSNQPQHF. DNA of the CDR3: TGTGCCAGCAGCTTAAAGGCTGGGCTTGAAGGTTCCAATCAGCCCCAGCATTTT. The complete variable domain, with remaining parts taken from reference TRBV7-2 and TRBJ1-5, reads GAGVSQSPSNKVTEKGKDVELRCDPISGHTALYWYRQSLGQGLEFLIYFQGNSAPDKSGLPSDRFSAERTGGSVSTLTIQRTQQEDSAVYLCASSLKAGLEGSNQPQHFGDGTRLSIL.